This TCR beta chain was documented in a study of T-cell memory formation after mild COVID-19. Study summary: TCR clusters showed largely donor specificity.

Findings and limits, study-wide: Later expanders leaned CD4+, whereas clones that contracted between day 15 and 85 were balanced CD4/CD8. Among contracting clones, CD4+ were mainly CM/EM and CD8+ enriched in EMRA. Second-wave clones that peaked on day 37 lacked confirmed SARS-CoV-2 specificity.

With respect to this clonotype: As yet, its antigen is unknown.

Germline lookup yields CDR1 LGHDT and CDR2 YNNKEL (reference sequence). Trimming stripped 3 bases from V and 4 bases from J, with 12 bases between. This CDR3 region has 14 residues. TCRdb passed the 5' RACE reads through MiXCR, listing each CDR3 protein once. Counted here are roughly 180,000 distinct CDR3 sequences, roughly 18% occurring once; the ten biggest clones make up more than 3%. The genes are TRBV3-1 and TRBJ2-5; D perhaps matches TRBD1 (7 bases). The sequenced sample consisted of PBMCs or a T cell subset sorted from them (not recorded which). This TCR came from a young man who had mild COVID-19 (a few samples of this study predate the infection). Cell type and time point are not known. This chain's CDR3 is CASSQRRGRETQYF. The CDR3 DNA reads TGTGCCAGCAGCCAGAGGAGGGGGCGAGAGACCCAGTACTTC.